Each of the 7 T cell receptor beta chains below was sequenced from the same sample in a study of OX40 agonist ivuxolimab in advanced cancers. Only in-frame clones appear in the TCRdb table, and some are missing; sequencing was by immunoSEQ multiplex PCR. Here the sample spans around 77,000 clones, around 82% being singletons. Sample: CD4+ or CD8+ T cells sorted from blood, taken in a trial of the OX40 agonist ivuxolimab. These receptor sequences come from an adult with an advanced solid tumor such as melanoma, head and neck, liver or kidney cancer.

A few counts support this clone. The chain has TRBV19 and TRBJ1-5, with TRBD1 identical over 7 bases. CDR3 length: 14 residues. Germline CDR1 reads LNHDA; CDR2 reads SQIVND (reference sequence). The junction had 8 bases not matched to a gene; V was cut back by 6 bases and J by 6 bases. CDR3 in amino acids: CASSGTAGSQPQHF. The CDR3 DNA sequence: TGTGCCAGTAGCGGGACAGCAGGAAGTCAGCCCCAGCATTTT.

The rearrangement links TRBV4-3 to TRBJ1-5, with D uncertain. Germline values: CDR1 LGHNA, CDR2 YSLEER. The CDR3 loop spans 13 amino acids. V lost 0 bases, J lost 7 bases, and 7 bases lay in between. CDR3 bases: TGCGCCAGCAGCCAAGATTTACGGCAGCCCCAGCATTTT. This encodes CASSQDLRQPQHF.

This chain links TRBV18 with TRBJ1-2; 8 bases match TRBD1. The ends lost 2 bases at V and 4 bases at J; junction bases unmatched: 6. CDR3 length: 15 amino acids. Germline-derived CDR1 and CDR2 are KGHSH and LQKENI. The CDR3 DNA reads as TGTGCCAGCTCACCAACCCGAGACAGGGGCTATGGCTACACCTTC. Its protein product is CASSPTRDRGYGYTF.

This chain links TRBV21-1 with TRBJ2-7; TRBD2, the table's D call, lacks a check against the DNA. TRBV21-1 is deemed a pseudogene. The CDR3 totals 15 residues. DNA of the CDR3: TGTGCCAGCAGCAAAGAGGGGCGGGACCCCCGGCAGCAGTACTTC. Residues: CASSKEGRDPRQQYF.

The chain links TRBV6-5 to TRBJ1-5, with D uncertain. This CDR3 has 15 amino acids. V was cut by 6 bases and J by 2 bases, with 14 bases left in between. Germline CDR1 reads MNHEY; CDR2 reads SVGAGI. CDR3 in amino acids: CASSKVRSGNQPQHF. The CDR3 DNA is TGTGCCAGCAGCAAGGTGAGATCGGGCAATCAGCCCCAGCATTTT.

The V gene is TRBV19, the J gene TRBJ2-6, with a possible D match to TRBD2 (5 bases). The germline V and J ends were trimmed by 6 bases and 0 bases, with 9 bases remaining between them. Germline V CDR1 and CDR2: LNHDA, SQIVND (reference sequence). The CDR3 sequence is 15 residues long. The CDR3, as DNA: TGTGCCAGTAGAGGAGGTAGCTCTGGGGCCAACGTCCTGACTTTC. Encoded protein: CASRGGSSGANVLTF.

The V call is TRBV27, the J call TRBJ1-5; D perhaps matches TRBD1 (6 bases). Germline V CDR1 and CDR2: MNHEY, SMNVEV (reference sequence). V was cut by 6 bases and J by 0 bases, with 15 bases left in between. The CDR3 is 16 residues long. CDR3 residues: CASRGGRPTSNQPQHF. Here the CDR3 DNA reads TGTGCCAGCAGAGGGGGACGCCCCACTAGCAATCAGCCCCAGCATTTT.